Presented here are 13 T cell receptor beta chains from one specimen sequenced in a study of cytomegalovirus exposure and HLA in healthy donors. The PCR employed 60 Vbeta primers together with 13 Jbeta primers. Assay used: immunoSEQ multiplex PCR; TCRdb lists only in-frame clones, some missing. Of 85,000 to 90,000 clones in the sample, under 80% are singletons; the top ten hold around 10%. Sequencing input: PBMCs. The origin of the receptors is a man aged 25-40 years in good health and CMV-seropositive.

The CDR3: CASGLTYNEQFF. In DNA form, the CDR3 reads TGTGCCAGTGGCCTCACCTACAATGAGCAGTTCTTC. The V gene is TRBV25-1, the J gene TRBJ2-1; D gene unclear. Germline CDR1 MGHDK, CDR2 SYGVNS. The CDR3 consists of 12 residues. Deletions cut 9 bases from V and 2 bases from J, with 8 bases between.

This clone turned up a few times. V usage is TRBV6-5 and J usage is TRBJ2-5, with D unresolved. The germline V gene has CDR1 MNHEY and CDR2 SVGAGI. Trimming pared 8 bases from V and 4 bases from J, leaving 8 bases between. The CDR3 has 11 residues. CDR3 amino acids: CASAIAETQYF. CDR3 in DNA: TGTGCCAGCGCCATAGCAGAGACCCAGTACTTC.

The chain is built from TRBV6-4 and TRBJ2-3, with 13 bases matching TRBD2. With V trimmed by 6 bases and J by 1 base, 1 base remained unmatched. From germline, CDR1 is MRHNA and CDR2 SNTAGT. This CDR3 contains 15 residues. CDR3 coding DNA: TGTGCCAGCAGAGGGACTAGCGGGGGCACAGATACGCAGTATTTT. It translates to CASRGTSGGTDTQYF.

This clone was seen more than once but under ten times. The chain employs TRBV6-5 and TRBJ1-4; 7 positions match TRBD1. CDR1 is MNHEY, CDR2 SVGAGI, per germline. The V gene end was trimmed by 5 bases and the J gene end by 4 bases; junction bases not matched to a gene: 4. The CDR3 length is 14 residues. CDR3 bases: TGTGCCAGCAGTGCCCGGGACAGTAATGAAAAACTGTTTTTT. Residues: CASSARDSNEKLFF.

The rearrangement joins TRBV4-3 to TRBJ1-5, with TRBD1 as a possible D gene (6 bases). Germline V gene data show CDR1 as LGHNA and CDR2 as YSLEER. The CDR3 consists of 14 residues. The germline V and J ends were trimmed by 4 bases and 5 bases, with 12 bases remaining between them. The chain's CDR3 is CASSLRQVDQPQHF. In nucleotides, the CDR3 is TGCGCCAGCAGCCTTCGACAGGTTGATCAGCCCCAGCATTTT.

There are a few counts of this clone. The chain couples TRBV4-1 to TRBJ2-2; no clear D. This CDR3 comprises 16 residues. CDR1 and CDR2 (germline): MGHRA, YSYEKL. V was pared by 3 bases and J by 5 bases, with 16 bases between. The CDR3 sequence is CASSHHLTRSTGELFF. In nucleotides, the CDR3 is TGCGCCAGCAGCCACCACCTGACAAGGTCAACCGGGGAGCTGTTTTTT.

The CDR3 here is CASSFGQVGYTF. As DNA, the CDR3 is TGTGCCAGCAGCTTTGGACAGGTTGGCTACACCTTC. This chain connects TRBV7-8 to TRBJ1-2, with 7 bases aligning to TRBD1. The J segment lost 7 bases and the V segment lost 3 bases, leaving 2 bases of the junction unmatched. This CDR3 is built from 12 residues. Germline V lookup: CDR1 SGHVS, CDR2 FQNEAQ. Complete variable domain (other parts from reference TRBV7-8 and TRBJ1-2): GAGVSQSPRYKVAKRGQDVALRCDPISGHVSLFWYQQALGQGPEFLTYFQNEAQLDKSGLPSDRFFAERPEGSVSTLKIQRTQQEDSAVYLCASSFGQVGYTFGSGTRLTVV.

The chain is built from TRBV7-9 and TRBJ1-2, with D perhaps TRBD1 (6 bases). The CDR3 is made up of 14 amino acids. CDR1 is SEHNR and CDR2 is FQNEAQ in the germline V gene (reference sequence). V dropped 5 bases and J dropped 6 bases, with 16 bases sitting between them. The CDR3 protein is CASSVDGGANGYTF. In DNA form, the CDR3 reads TGTGCCAGCAGCGTCGATGGGGGGGCTAATGGCTACACCTTC. The full variable domain, in which reference TRBV7-9 and TRBJ1-2 provide the parts outside the CDR3, is DTGVSQNPRHKITKRGQNVTFRCDPISEHNRLYWYRQTLGQGPEFLTYFQNEAQLEKSRLLSDRFSAERPKGSFSTLEIQRTEQGDSAMYLCASSVDGGANGYTFGSGTRLTVV.

This chain links TRBV7-9 with TRBJ1-2; 9 bases align to TRBD1. The CDR3 covers 15 residues. Trimming at V came to 1 base and at J to 5 bases, leaving 5 bases not matched to a gene. The germline V gene has CDR1 SEHNR and CDR2 FQNEAQ (reference sequence). CDR3 in amino acids: CASSLEVGQGYGYTF. The DNA for the CDR3 is TGTGCCAGCAGCTTAGAGGTGGGACAGGGATATGGCTACACCTTC. The full variable domain, completed using reference TRBV7-9 and TRBJ1-2, is DTGVSQNPRHKITKRGQNVTFRCDPISEHNRLYWYRQTLGQGPEFLTYFQNEAQLEKSRLLSDRFSAERPKGSFSTLEIQRTEQGDSAMYLCASSLEVGQGYGYTFGSGTRLTVV.

The chain couples TRBV4-1 to TRBJ1-2, with 7 bases lining up with TRBD1. The germline V gene encodes CDR1 MGHRA and CDR2 YSYEKL. CDR3 size: 16 residues. Trimming removed 1 base from V and 1 base from J; junction bases left unmatched: 6. In DNA, the CDR3 is TGCGCCAGCAGCCAAGGTCCGGGACAGATTAACTATGGCTACACCTTC. Its translation is CASSQGPGQINYGYTF.

The chain is built from TRBV5-1 and TRBJ2-3; 11 bases agree with TRBD2. The CDR3 consists of 16 residues. V dropped 0 bases and J dropped 5; count of bases not matched to a gene: 5. The germline V gene encodes CDR1 SGHRS and CDR2 YFSETQ. The CDR3 DNA reads TGCGCCAGCAGCTTGGCCCTAGCGGGGGGCAAAGATACGCAGTATTTT. It yields the protein CASSLALAGGKDTQYF. The variable domain in full, with the rest retrieved from reference TRBV5-1 and TRBJ2-3, is KAGVTQTPRYLIKTRGQQVTLSCSPISGHRSVSWYQQTPGQGLQFLFEYFSETQRNKGNFPGRFSGRQFSNSRSEMNVSTLELGDSALYLCASSLALAGGKDTQYFGPGTRLTVL.

This clone was found a few times. The CDR3 DNA reads TGTGCCAGCACCGGAGGGGGGGGGCGGTTAGGCAAAAACATTCAGTACTTC. Amino acids: CASTGGGGRLGKNIQYF. V gene TRBV7-8 combines with J gene TRBJ2-4; D is perhaps TRBD2 (7 bases). The CDR3 runs 17 residues. Germline V lookup: CDR1 SGHVS, CDR2 FQNEAQ. The V end was cut by 7 bases, the J end by 3 bases, with 22 bases between.

The chain has TRBV13 and TRBJ1-2; 7 positions match TRBD1. The CDR3 has 17 residues. The junction had 9 bases not matched to a gene; V was cut back by 2 bases and J by 0 bases. Germline assignment: CDR1 PRHDT and CDR2 FYEKMQ (reference sequence). CDR3 region: CASSLRQGPFPNYGYTF. The CDR3 region has the DNA TGTGCCAGCAGCTTACGACAGGGCCCTTTTCCTAACTATGGCTACACCTTC.